Below are 29 T cell receptor beta chains sequenced from a single sample in a study of T cell responses to AZD1222 COVID-19 vaccine. Method: immunoSEQ multiplex PCR; TCRdb's copy keeps in-frame clones and lacks some. Of tens of thousands of clones listed, 92% are singletons. The starting material was peripheral blood, obtained 28 days after the second AZD1222 dose. The source is an adult who received the AZD1222 COVID-19 vaccine.

This chain links TRBV7-2 with TRBJ1-2, with D possibly matching TRBD1 (5 bases). V shed 0 bases and J shed 2 bases, with 10 bases lying between them. This CDR3 is 15 amino acids long. CDR1 SGHTA and CDR2 FQGNSA come from the germline V gene. The CDR3 sequence: CASSLAPGTNYGYTF. The CDR3 bases are TGTGCCAGCAGCTTAGCCCCGGGGACCAACTATGGCTACACCTTC.

J is TRBJ2-3 and V is TRBV27; 12 bases are shared with TRBD1. The V gene's germline CDR1 is MNHEY and CDR2 SMNVEV (reference sequence). The V and J ends lost 7 bases and 4 bases, in that order; junction bases with no gene match: 6. The CDR3 is 15 residues long. CDR3 sequence: CASIGTGGRPDTQYF. CDR3 DNA: TGTGCCAGCATTGGGACAGGGGGCCGCCCAGATACGCAGTATTTT.

The J gene is TRBJ2-5, the V gene TRBV4-1, with D maybe TRBD1 (6 bases). The CDR3 has 16 residues. Trimming stripped 2 bases from V and 5 bases from J, with 18 bases between. The germline V gene encodes CDR1 MGHRA and CDR2 YSYEKL. CDR3 loop: CASSQHTTGTGETQYF. CDR3 sequence (DNA): TGCGCCAGCAGCCAACACACGACAGGAACCGGGGAGACCCAGTACTTC.

The chain recombines TRBV5-1 with TRBJ1-6, with 8 positions matching TRBD1. The CDR3 is made up of 15 amino acids. The V segment lost 0 bases and the J segment 10 bases; nucleotides outside the gene matches: 6. Germline CDR1 and CDR2: SGHRS and YFSETQ. The CDR3 DNA reads TGCGCCAGCAGCTTGGGCGTGACAGGGGAATCACCCCTCCACTTT. Protein product: CASSLGVTGESPLHF.

The chain has TRBV5-4 and TRBJ2-5; 11 bases line up with TRBD2. The trim removed 5 bases at V and 2 bases at J, leaving 5 bases unmatched. In germline, CDR1 is SGHNT, CDR2 YYREEE (reference sequence). The length of the CDR3 is 15 residues. CDR3 in amino acids: CASRKTSGIQETQYF. The CDR3 coding sequence is TGTGCCAGCAGGAAGACTAGCGGGATACAAGAGACCCAGTACTTC. Variable domain in full (rest from reference TRBV5-4 and TRBJ2-5): ETGVTQSPTHLIKTRGQQVTLRCSSQSGHNTVSWYQQALGQGPQFIFQYYREEENGRGNFPPRFSGLQFPNYSSELNVNALELDDSALYLCASRKTSGIQETQYFGPGTRLLVL.

The gene calls are TRBV18 and TRBJ2-3, with 11 bases that match TRBD1. The trim removed 4 bases at V and 0 bases at J, leaving 6 bases unmatched. This CDR3 is 17 amino acids long. In germline, CDR1 is KGHSH, CDR2 LQKENI. This CDR3 is CASSRTGTGGSTDTQYF. CDR3 sequence (DNA): TGTGCCAGCTCACGTACCGGGACAGGGGGGAGCACAGATACGCAGTATTTT.

The chain joins TRBV5-6 to TRBJ2-2, with D unclear. CDR1 and CDR2 (germline): SGHDT, YYEEEE. Trimming took 5 bases from V and 1 from J, leaving 9 bases between them. The CDR3 totals 14 residues. CDR3: CASSNAQNTGELFF. DNA for the CDR3: TGTGCCAGCAGTAACGCGCAGAACACCGGGGAGCTGTTTTTT.

The chain combines TRBV5-4 with TRBJ2-1, with 8 bases aligning to TRBD2. Losses at the gene ends were 0 bases for V and 5 bases for J; bases not matched to a gene: 1. Per germline, CDR1 SGHNT and CDR2 YYREEE (reference sequence). The CDR3 is 14 residues long. The CDR3 DNA reads as TGTGCCAGCAGCTTGGACGGGAGGGACAATGAGCAGTTCTTC. This gives the protein CASSLDGRDNEQFF. Filled out from reference TRBV5-4 and TRBJ2-1, the complete variable domain reads ETGVTQSPTHLIKTRGQQVTLRCSSQSGHNTVSWYQQALGQGPQFIFQYYREEENGRGNFPPRFSGLQFPNYSSELNVNALELDDSALYLCASSLDGRDNEQFFGPGTRLTVL.

The chain couples TRBV25-1 to TRBJ2-2; TRBD1 aligns across 7 bases. Germline V lookup: CDR1 MGHDK, CDR2 SYGVNS. This CDR3 has 15 residues. With 6 bases clipped from V and 7 bases from J, the junction kept 11 bases outside the gene matches. The CDR3 spells CASSTSQGVNGELFF. The CDR3 DNA is TGTGCCAGCAGCACGAGCCAGGGGGTAAACGGGGAGCTGTTTTTT.

This chain connects TRBV10-3 to TRBJ2-1, with D hard to call. The germline V gene encodes CDR1 ENHRY and CDR2 SYGVKD. CDR3 length: 13 amino acids. Trimming removed 2 bases from V and 5 bases from J, with 7 bases in between. The chain's CDR3 is CAISEGRNNEQFF. For the CDR3, the DNA is TGTGCCATCAGTGAGGGTAGAAACAATGAGCAGTTCTTC.

The V gene is TRBV30, the J gene TRBJ1-5; TRBD1 is a possible D gene (5 bases). The CDR3 has 13 residues. The V gene's germline CDR1 is GTSNPN and CDR2 SVGIG (reference sequence). V lost 3 bases to trimming and J lost 5 bases, with 11 bases between them. DNA for the CDR3: TGTGCCTGGAGCTTGGGGGGGGATCAGCCCCAGCATTTT. It is translated as CAWSLGGDQPQHF.

The rearrangement joins TRBV5-1 to TRBJ2-7; 7 positions agree with TRBD2. This CDR3 has 15 residues. With V trimmed by 4 bases and J by 6 bases, 13 bases remained unmatched. Germline values: CDR1 SGHRS, CDR2 YFSETQ. The CDR3 DNA is TGCGCCAGCAGCAGGGGCTTTGCGGGAGCACCCGAGCAGTACTTC. It encodes CASSRGFAGAPEQYF.

V is TRBV19 and J is TRBJ2-5, with 14 bases lining up with TRBD2. The junction had 7 bases not matched to a gene; V was cut back by 5 bases and J by 5 bases. CDR3 length equals 16 residues. Germline CDR1 LNHDA, CDR2 SQIVND (reference sequence). In DNA form, the CDR3 reads TGTGCCAGTAGTTTCGGGACTAGCGGGAGTTGGGAGACCCAGTACTTC. Protein product: CASSFGTSGSWETQYF.

This clone was detected only a few times. The J gene is TRBJ1-1, the V gene TRBV30; no definite D call. CDR1 and CDR2 (germline): GTSNPN, SVGIG (reference sequence). The CDR3 totals 12 residues. Trimming cost V 2 bases and J 6 bases, with 10 bases left between them. The CDR3 loop is CAWSPHSAEAFF. The DNA of the CDR3 is TGTGCCTGGAGTCCCCATTCCGCTGAAGCTTTCTTT.

The chain recombines TRBV5-1 with TRBJ2-3; 7 nucleotides match TRBD2. J lost 2 bases, V lost 1 base, and 4 bases had no gene match. Germline loops: CDR1 SGHRS, CDR2 YFSETQ. The CDR3 loop spans 15 amino acids. CDR3 DNA sequence: TGCGCCAGCAGCTTGTCCAGCGGGGACACAGATACGCAGTATTTT. This codes for CASSLSSGDTDTQYF.

J is TRBJ1-2 and V is TRBV4-3, with 7 bases identical to TRBD1. This CDR3 region has 14 residues. J lost 4 bases, V lost 4 bases, and 6 bases had no gene match. Germline V gene data show CDR1 as LGHNA and CDR2 as YSLEER. Here the CDR3 DNA reads TGCGCCAGCAGCCCGAACAGGGGCACCTATGGCTACACCTTC. Protein sequence: CASSPNRGTYGYTF.

V gene TRBV4-3 combines with J gene TRBJ2-7; D gene uncertain. This CDR3 has 14 amino acids. Between the trimmed V and J ends, which lost 3 bases and 2 bases, there was a span of 11 bases. Germline V lookup: CDR1 LGHNA, CDR2 YSLEER. The CDR3 nucleotides are TGCGCCAGCAGCCAGCTTAAGGATACCTACGAGCAGTACTTC. Its translation: CASSQLKDTYEQYF.

The V gene is TRBV5-1, the J gene TRBJ1-4; a weak D match, TRBD1 (5 bases). This CDR3 has 15 residues. The V and J ends lost 4 bases and 5 bases respectively, with 15 bases between them. Per germline, CDR1 SGHRS and CDR2 YFSETQ. As DNA, the CDR3 is TGCGCCAGCAGCCACGGCGACAGAGACAATGAAAAACTGTTTTTT. It codes for CASSHGDRDNEKLFF.

J is TRBJ2-1 and V is TRBV27; 15 nucleotides align to TRBD2. The CDR3 runs to 20 residues. The trim removed 7 bases at V and 4 bases at J, leaving 17 bases unmatched. In germline, CDR1 is MNHEY, CDR2 SMNVEV (reference sequence). In DNA form, the CDR3 reads TGTGCCAGCACCCTAAAACTCGGACTAGCGGGAGGGCCGGTTTACAATGAGCAGTTCTTC. As protein: CASTLKLGLAGGPVYNEQFF.

The CDR3 sequence is CASSLGQGTEAFF. CDR3 DNA: TGTGCCAGCAGCTTAGGCCAGGGAACTGAAGCTTTCTTT. The chain has TRBV7-9 and TRBJ1-1, with D possibly matching TRBD1 (5 bases). V shed 1 base and J shed 5 bases, with 8 bases lying between them. Per the germline V gene, CDR1 is SEHNR and CDR2 is FQNEAQ (reference sequence). The CDR3 contains 13 residues.

The gene calls are TRBV27 and TRBJ1-4, with D perhaps TRBD1 (5 bases). The V and J ends lost 6 bases and 7 bases respectively, with 12 bases between them. Germline V gene data show CDR1 as MNHEY and CDR2 as SMNVEV (reference sequence). The CDR3 spans 13 residues. CDR3 amino acids: CASRSGFSEKLFF. In DNA form, the CDR3 reads TGTGCCAGCAGATCAGGGTTTAGTGAAAAACTGTTTTTT.

V is TRBV6-5 and J is TRBJ2-1, with TRBD2 identical over 7 bases. The CDR3 is made up of 15 amino acids. The germline V gene has CDR1 MNHEY and CDR2 SVGAGI. V trimming: 3 bases; J trimming: 8 bases; junction bases outside the gene matches: 10. The CDR3 protein is CASSYAGATVDEQFF. DNA of the CDR3: TGTGCCAGCAGTTATGCGGGAGCCACGGTCGATGAGCAGTTCTTC.

V is TRBV12-3 or TRBV12-4 and J is TRBJ2-7; D may be TRBD2 (5 bases). Trimming removed 5 bases from V and 6 bases from J, with 11 bases in between. This CDR3 region has 12 residues. CDR3 sequence (DNA): TGTGCCAGCAGTCACACTAGAGCCGAGCAGTACTTC. Translated, it gives CASSHTRAEQYF.

CDR3 DNA sequence: TGCGCCAGCAGCTTGGGCCCTATCGGCCAGCCCCAGCATTTT. It encodes CASSLGPIGQPQHF. The chain joins TRBV5-1 to TRBJ1-5; no reliable D call. In germline, CDR1 is SGHRS, CDR2 YFSETQ. CDR3 length: 14 amino acids. Trimming removed 0 bases at V and 7 bases at J, with 11 bases between. Looking up the rest from reference TRBV5-1 and TRBJ1-5 gives the full variable domain: KAGVTQTPRYLIKTRGQQVTLSCSPISGHRSVSWYQQTPGQGLQFLFEYFSETQRNKGNFPGRFSGRQFSNSRSEMNVSTLELGDSALYLCASSLGPIGQPQHFGDGTRLSIL.

This clone was seen once. This chain joins TRBV18 and TRBJ2-2; 7 nucleotides line up with TRBD2. With 2 bases clipped from V and 5 bases from J, the junction kept 8 bases outside the gene matches. Germline CDR1 reads KGHSH; CDR2 reads LQKENI. CDR3 size: 16 residues. The CDR3 spells CASSPYSGRGTGELFF. Here the CDR3 DNA reads TGTGCCAGCTCACCATACTCTGGGAGGGGAACCGGGGAGCTGTTTTTT.

The chain is built from TRBV28 and TRBJ2-1; 10 positions agree with TRBD2. J was trimmed by 9 bases and V by 8 bases; bases with no gene match: 10. This CDR3 has 14 residues. CDR1 is MDHEN and CDR2 is SYDVKM in the germline V gene. DNA of the CDR3: TGTGCCAGCTTCTCTAGCGGGAGTGATCCTGAGCAGTTCTTC. It yields the protein CASFSSGSDPEQFF.

The CDR3 here is CASTAGGAQEKLFF. CDR3 bases: TGCGCCAGCACTGCAGGGGGCGCCCAAGAAAAACTGTTTTTT. This sequence joins TRBV5-1 and TRBJ1-4; TRBD1 matches 8 bases. This CDR3 is built from 14 residues. Unmatched junction bases numbered 9, after V lost 6 bases and J lost 8 bases. CDR1 and CDR2 from the germline V gene are SGHRS and YFSETQ.

The chain joins TRBV28 to TRBJ1-1; 9 positions agree with TRBD1. The V segment lost 4 bases and the J segment 1 base; nucleotides outside the gene matches: 10. CDR3 length equals 17 residues. From germline, CDR1 is MDHEN and CDR2 SYDVKM. The CDR3 region is CASSSSGTGWTNTEAFF. CDR3 DNA: TGTGCCAGCAGTTCGTCCGGGACAGGGTGGACGAACACTGAAGCTTTCTTT.

This sequence joins TRBV27 and TRBJ1-3, with D tentatively TRBD1 (6 bases). V gave up 6 bases and J gave up 0 bases, with 21 bases separating them. CDR3 length: 18 amino acids. Germline-derived CDR1 and CDR2 are MNHEY and SMNVEV (reference sequence). The CDR3 sequence is CASSRLFSGTNSGNTIYF. For the CDR3, the DNA is TGTGCCAGCAGCCGACTTTTCTCGGGGACAAACTCTGGAAACACCATATATTTT.